The TCR beta chain described here comes from a study of cytomegalovirus exposure and HLA in healthy donors. Study-wide background: A later analysis reported the same platform for the 95 to 150 validation repertoires and the roughly 700 first-cohort repertoires. Study observations and caveats: Diagnosis of cytomegalovirus status made by the classifier reportedly showed high specificity and sensitivity.

Unmatched junction bases numbered 6, after V lost 5 bases and J lost 0 bases. Per the germline V gene, CDR1 is SEHNR and CDR2 is FQNEAQ (reference sequence). The CDR3 contains 15 residues. Clones were sequenced by immunoSEQ multiplex PCR, and TCRdb holds only the in-frame ones, with some missing. Here the sample spans hundreds of thousands of clones, over 75% being singletons. Turning to this clone: The antigen is undetermined.

Specimen: PBMCs. The TCR sequence derives from a man aged 18 to 30 in good health and CMV-seropositive. The chain recombines TRBV7-9 with TRBJ2-7; 8 bases fit TRBD2. The CDR3, as DNA: TGTGCCAGCAGCCTCCGGGGGGGATCCTCCTACGAGCAGTACTTC. Protein product: CASSLRGGSSYEQYF.